This is a list of T cell receptor beta chains from one sample in a study of blood T cells in healthy people across ages. TCRdb ran MiXCR on the 5' RACE reads and lists one entry per CDR3 protein. Found here are 1.5 million to 2 million distinct CDR3 sequences, about 39% of them singletons; the top ten hold 20% to 25%. The material sequenced was blood. The receptors here all came from a human donor in good health. Both conserved end residues are part of each CDR3. The D gene is left open where the match is weak. Size tells how often a clone was seen (once, few, many) or the class of an expanded clone, and some rows leave it out.

DNA: TGTGCTAGCAGCCGTACGCCGACCGGGGAGCTGTTTTTT; CDR3: CASSRTPTGELFF; D: NA; J: TRBJ2-2; V: TRBV7-7; size: NA
DNA: TGTGCCAGCAGCTTATATTGGGGAAGGGACTCTGGAAACACCATATATTTT; CDR3: CASSLYWGRDSGNTIYF; D: NA; J: TRBJ1-3; V: TRBV7-6; size: once
DNA: TGTACCAGCAGCTTTACCCCTTACAGGGTCGGGAACGCAGATACGCAGTATTTT; CDR3: CTSSFTPYRVGNADTQYF; D: NA; J: TRBJ2-3; V: TRBV7-7; size: NA
DNA: TGTGCCAGCAGCTTAGAAGTCAGTTCAAACTATGGCTACACCTTC; CDR3: CASSLEVSSNYGYTF; D: NA; J: TRBJ1-2; V: TRBV7-2; size: NA
DNA: TGTGCCAGCAGCGTCGGGGGTCTCGGGGAAAAACTGTTTTTT; CDR3: CASSVGGLGEKLFF; D: NA; J: TRBJ1-4; V: TRBV9; size: NA
DNA: TGTGCCAGCAGCGTAGGGACGACTCTAGCCAAAAACATTCAGTACTTC; CDR3: CASSVGTTLAKNIQYF; D: NA; J: TRBJ2-4; V: TRBV9; size: NA
DNA: TGTGCCAGCAGGTCGACAGGGGCCGACAATGAGCAGTTCTTC; CDR3: CASRSTGADNEQFF; D: TRBD1; J: TRBJ2-1; V: TRBV7-8; size: once
DNA: TGTGCCAGCAGTTACAACGAAGGAGGGGACAATGAGCAGTTCTTC; CDR3: CASSYNEGGDNEQFF; D: NA; J: TRBJ2-1; V: TRBV6-5; size: few
DNA: TGCGCCAGCAGCTTGGTTACAGGGGGCGGAGAGACCCAGTACTTC; CDR3: CASSLVTGGGETQYF; D: TRBD1; J: TRBJ2-5; V: TRBV5-1; size: many
DNA: TGTGCCAGCCGTCCGCGGAACACCGGGGAGCTGTTTTTT; CDR3: CASRPRNTGELFF; D: NA; J: TRBJ2-2; V: TRBV7-2; size: NA
DNA: TGCGCCAGCAGCTCAAGGACTAGCGGGGATTGGGATACGCAGTATTTT; CDR3: CASSSRTSGDWDTQYF; D: TRBD2; J: TRBJ2-3; V: TRBV4-1; size: few
DNA: TGTGCCACCAGTGACCCGGGACGGGCCGGGGAGCAGTACTTC; CDR3: CATSDPGRAGEQYF; D: NA; J: TRBJ2-7; V: TRBV24-1; size: NA
DNA: TGTGCCAGCAAGGGCGGGGGGGCGACAGGCATTCAGTACTTC; CDR3: CASKGGGATGIQYF; D: TRBD2; J: TRBJ2-4; V: TRBV6-5; size: few
DNA: TGCAGCGTGGAAGCGGGGGGCGAGGAGACCCAGTACTTC; CDR3: CSVEAGGEETQYF; D: TRBD2; J: TRBJ2-5; V: TRBV29-1; size: few
DNA: TGTGCCAGCAGTCCAACCCGGACTAGTAGGGGGACCCAGTACTTC; CDR3: CASSPTRTSRGTQYF; D: TRBD2; J: TRBJ2-5; V: TRBV28; size: few
DNA: TGCAGTGCTAGAGCGGCGGGGGGATTGGGGCCCTCCTACGAGCAGTACTTC; CDR3: CSARAAGGLGPSYEQYF; D: TRBD2; J: TRBJ2-7; V: TRBV20-1; size: NA
DNA: TGCAGCGCCACTATTACTACCTATGAGCAGTTCTTC; CDR3: CSATITTYEQFF; D: NA; J: TRBJ2-1; V: TRBV29-1; size: NA
DNA: TGCAGCGTTGGTTGGGGGGATAGAGGGCCCCAGCATTTT; CDR3: CSVGWGDRGPQHF; D: NA; J: TRBJ1-5; V: TRBV29-1; size: NA